This is a list of T cell receptor beta chains from one sample in a study of blood T cell repertoires in COVID-19. The table came from immunoSEQ multiplex PCR; TCRdb's copy has only in-frame clones and leaves some out. The sample lists 180,000 or so clones, 75% to 90% occurring once. Source material: peripheral blood. The receptors here all came from a man aged 55 to 70 with acute or convalescent COVID-19. The CDR3 runs from the conserved cysteine through the conserved F or W. The order of the fields is D gene, V gene, clone size, J gene, CDR3 protein. The D gene is left open where the match is weak. The size field is filled for only some rows; it gives once, few, many or a size class.

TRBD2,TRBV3-1/TRBV3-2,once,TRBJ2-7,CASSPGLSGRAKQYF
TRBD1,TRBV7-8,.,TRBJ1-1,CASSLVQGANTEAFF
TRBD1,TRBV29-1,.,TRBJ1-2,CSVEGAGSYGYTF
TRBD1,TRBV4-3,few,TRBJ1-2,CASSQEGTGERYGYTF
TRBD1,TRBV6-5,.,TRBJ1-2,CASSTNTGQGYGYTF
.,TRBV7-9,.,TRBJ1-6,CASSPSNPSRNSPLHF
.,TRBV27,.,TRBJ2-2,CASSLTAARGELFF
TRBD2,TRBV30,.,TRBJ2-2,CAWSVRVAGVAGELFF
TRBD2,TRBV19,.,TRBJ2-1,CASSRLAGDYNEQFF
TRBD2,TRBV6-6,.,TRBJ2-1,CASSYLTSGGLEQFF
TRBD1,TRBV7-2,.,TRBJ2-4,CASSPQGNIQYF